Listed here is a single T cell receptor (beta chain). Antigen: not known. CDR3 length: 15 amino acids. The V and J ends lost 6 bases and 2 bases, in that order; junction bases with no gene match: 9. From germline, CDR1 is MDHEN and CDR2 SYDVKM. The data were taken from a study of OX40 agonist ivuxolimab in advanced cancers. The wider study: Among those enrolled, mean age was around 60 years (range about 23 to 90) and 82.7% were male.

The assay was immunoSEQ multiplex PCR, and TCRdb's table has in-frame clones only and misses some. This repertoire shows tens of thousands of clones, more than 70% found once; its top ten account for 8.2%. The study, taken as a whole, reports: Among some nonresponders, normalized T-cell clonal expansion was also low.

Sequencing used CD4+ or CD8+ T cells sorted from blood, obtained in a trial of the OX40 agonist ivuxolimab. The sequence was collected from an adult with an advanced solid tumor such as melanoma, head and neck, liver or kidney cancer. The genes are TRBV28 and TRBJ2-5, with 7 bases fitting TRBD1. The CDR3 bases are TGTGCCAGCAGCCGACAGGACAGGAGGCAAGAGACCCAGTACTTC. Translated: CASSRQDRRQETQYF.